This TCR beta chain was retrieved from a study of T cells in Graves' hyperthyroidism and ophthalmopathy. Between the trimmed V and J ends, which lost 0 bases and 1 base, there was a span of 11 bases. The CDR3 runs to 16 residues. CDR1 and CDR2 (germline): SGDLS, YYNGEE. Aged 18 to 65, the patients had hyperthyroidism that was newly diagnosed and had lasted under 2 months. Patients with uncontrolled infections, other autoimmune diseases, pregnancy or lactation were excluded. Amplified regions were TCR beta CDR3 sequences from RNA transcripts. TCR CDR3 underwent first-round RT-PCR with the HTBI primer set. One entry per CDR3 protein, called by TCRdb with MiXCR from the multiplex PCR reads. The data show roughly 510,000 distinct CDR3 sequences, with 20% seen just once and approximately 26% held by the top ten. Notes on this clonotype: Its antigen remains unknown.

Study results and caveats: Before onset, ophthalmopathy was predicted by the model a median roughly 6.8 months earlier.

This sequence joins TRBV9 and TRBJ1-5; a possible D gene is TRBD1 (5 bases). Sequenced sample: blood. The TCR originated in a man in his late teens or twenties with Graves' hyperthyroidism. The CDR3 DNA is TGTGCCAGCAGCGTAGGGCCGGGGGAGAGCAATCAGCCCCAGCATTTT. It is translated as CASSVGPGESNQPQHF. Full variable domain (missing parts from reference TRBV9 and TRBJ1-5): DSGVTQTPKHLITATGQRVTLRCSPRSGDLSVYWYQQSLDQGLQFLIQYYNGEERAKGNILERFSAQQFPDLHSELNLSSLELGDSALYFCASSVGPGESNQPQHFGDGTRLSIL.